A single sample is the source of the 18 T cell receptor beta chains below, sequenced in a study of blood T cell repertoires in COVID-19. Sequencing was performed with immunoSEQ multiplex PCR; in TCRdb, only in-frame clones are kept and a portion is missing. The sample includes about 150,000 clones, approximately 80% of them seen just once. Input material: peripheral blood. These receptors all stem from a woman aged 55-70 years with COVID-19, enrolled during active disease.

In its sample, this clone was seen once. The CDR3 is CATSRDRGTLYQPQHF. The CDR3 DNA sequence: TGTGCCACCAGCAGAGATCGAGGGACACTTTATCAGCCCCAGCATTTT. This chain connects TRBV15 to TRBJ1-5, with D possibly TRBD1 on 6 matching bases. This CDR3 spans 16 amino acids. Germline loops: CDR1 LNHNV, CDR2 YYDKDF (reference sequence). V shed 0 bases and J shed 5 bases, with 14 bases lying between them.

This clone was seen only a few times. This chain joins TRBV7-9 and TRBJ1-4, with D possibly matching TRBD1 (6 bases). Germline V gene lookup returns CDR1 SEHNR and CDR2 FQNEAQ (reference sequence). V lost 4 bases, J lost 10 bases, and 19 bases lay in between. The CDR3 contains 15 residues. The CDR3 here is CASSSSGTRGGKLFF. As DNA, the CDR3 is TGTGCCAGCAGCTCCTCCGGGACACGTGGCGGAAAACTGTTTTTT. The whole variable domain, remainder taken from reference TRBV7-9 and TRBJ1-4, is DTGVSQNPRHKITKRGQNVTFRCDPISEHNRLYWYRQTLGQGPEFLTYFQNEAQLEKSRLLSDRFSAERPKGSFSTLEIQRTEQGDSAMYLCASSSSGTRGGKLFFGSGTQLSVL.

This clone has just one count. The rearrangement joins TRBV19 to TRBJ2-1; 9 positions agree with TRBD2. The CDR3 has 14 amino acids. Germline CDR1 reads LNHDA; CDR2 reads SQIVND (reference sequence). V shed 7 bases, J shed 4 bases, and the junction held 5 bases outside the gene matches. DNA for the CDR3: TGTGCCAGTACCTGGACTAGCGCGTACAATGAGCAGTTCTTC. The encoded protein is CASTWTSAYNEQFF.

There are a few counts of this clone. The chain is built from TRBV6-5 and TRBJ2-7; a weak D match, TRBD1 (6 bases). V lost 4 bases, J lost 2 bases, and 9 bases lay in between. This CDR3 contains 13 residues. Germline V gene sequence: CDR1 MNHEY, CDR2 SVGAGI. The CDR3 region is CASSSTGAYEQYF. CDR3 sequence (DNA): TGTGCCAGCAGTTCGACAGGAGCCTACGAGCAGTACTTC.

The rearrangement links TRBV11-3 to TRBJ1-5; TRBD1 agrees at 8 bases. Germline CDR1 SGHNT, CDR2 YENEEA. The CDR3 runs 17 residues. With V trimmed by 1 base and J by 3 bases, 8 bases remained unmatched. The DNA of the CDR3 is TGTGCCAGCAGCTTAGGAGGGACAGGAGATATCAATCAGCCCCAGCATTTT. Its protein is CASSLGGTGDINQPQHF.

This chain joins TRBV6-2 or TRBV6-3 and TRBJ2-6, with 14 bases fitting TRBD2. Per the germline V gene, CDR1 is MNHEY and CDR2 is SVGEGT. V lost 6 bases, J lost 3 bases, and 19 bases stayed unmatched. The CDR3 is made up of 22 amino acids. CDR3 region: CASSPRLAGGPGYRGGANVLTF. CDR3 DNA: TGTGCCAGCAGCCCCAGACTAGCGGGAGGGCCGGGATATCGGGGTGGGGCCAACGTCCTGACTTTC.

The V gene is TRBV5-1, the J gene TRBJ2-1, with 13 bases fitting TRBD2. Germline-derived CDR1 and CDR2 are SGHRS and YFSETQ. The CDR3 is 14 amino acids. Trimming at V came to 5 bases and at J to 8 bases, leaving 4 bases not matched to a gene. This CDR3 is CASSRGTSGDEQFF. CDR3 nucleotides: TGCGCCAGCAGTCGAGGGACTAGCGGGGATGAGCAGTTCTTC.

This clone was detected a few times. Other nucleotide sequences from this sample produce the same CDR3. J is TRBJ1-1 and V is TRBV6-6, with 7 bases aligning to TRBD1. The trim removed 8 bases at V and 1 base at J, leaving 4 bases unmatched. Germline V gene lookup returns CDR1 MNHNY and CDR2 SVGAGI (reference sequence). This CDR3 is 13 amino acids long. The CDR3 loop is CASGQASNTEAFF. DNA of the CDR3: TGTGCCAGCGGACAGGCGTCGAACACTGAAGCTTTCTTT.

The chain employs TRBV5-1 and TRBJ1-6; D is perhaps TRBD1 (6 bases). Germline values: CDR1 SGHRS, CDR2 YFSETQ. This CDR3 is 13 amino acids long. V dropped 0 bases and J dropped 10 bases, with 8 bases sitting between them. The CDR3 region has the DNA TGCGCCAGCAGCTTGGAGGGGGTCTCACCCCTCCACTTT. Amino acids: CASSLEGVSPLHF. Full variable domain (missing parts from reference TRBV5-1 and TRBJ1-6): KAGVTQTPRYLIKTRGQQVTLSCSPISGHRSVSWYQQTPGQGLQFLFEYFSETQRNKGNFPGRFSGRQFSNSRSEMNVSTLELGDSALYLCASSLEGVSPLHFGNGTRLTVT.

The V and J genes are TRBV9 and TRBJ1-1; 8 nucleotides match TRBD1. This CDR3 has 16 residues. V gave up 0 bases and J gave up 1 base; unmatched junction bases: 5. Germline-derived CDR1 and CDR2 are SGDLS and YYNGEE. The CDR3 DNA is TGTGCCAGCAGCGTAGGTAACAGGGGGGGGAACACTGAAGCTTTCTTT. Protein product: CASSVGNRGGNTEAFF.

The chain joins TRBV5-8 to TRBJ1-5; 7 bases align to TRBD1. This CDR3 is 15 amino acids long. Germline values: CDR1 SGHTS, CDR2 YDEGEE. J gave up 5 bases and V 4 bases, and 9 bases lay outside the gene matches. The CDR3 loop reads CASSRDTGVDQPQHF. In nucleotides, the CDR3 is TGTGCCAGCAGCAGAGATACAGGGGTAGATCAGCCCCAGCATTTT. Full variable domain (outside the CDR3, taken from reference TRBV5-8 and TRBJ1-5): EAGVTQSPTHLIKTRGQQATLRCSPISGHTSVYWYQQALGLGLQFLLWYDEGEERNRGNFPPRFSGRQFPNYSSELNVNALELEDSALYLCASSRDTGVDQPQHFGDGTRLSIL.

CDR3 nucleotide sequence: TGTGCCAGTAGTATGGGAAGGACTGGCCGACTCAATCAGCCCCAGCATTTT. It specifies CASSMGRTGRLNQPQHF. This chain links TRBV19 with TRBJ1-5; no clear D. CDR1 is LNHDA, CDR2 SQIVND, per germline (reference sequence). Trimming took 3 bases from V and 3 from J, leaving 18 bases between them. The CDR3 has 17 residues.

The rearrangement joins TRBV19 to TRBJ1-1, with 7 bases that match TRBD1. The V gene end was trimmed by 10 bases and the J gene end by 6 bases; junction bases not matched to a gene: 11. The length of the CDR3 is 13 residues. Germline loops: CDR1 LNHDA, CDR2 SQIVND (reference sequence). The chain's CDR3 is CATRQGERAEAFF. CDR3 in DNA: TGTGCCACCCGACAGGGCGAGAGGGCTGAAGCTTTCTTT.

On this clone itself: This same CDR3 is encoded by further DNA sequences in the sample. V is TRBV27 and J is TRBJ1-6; perhaps TRBD1 as D (5 bases). V was pared by 3 bases and J by 10 bases, with 7 bases between. Germline lookup yields CDR1 MNHEY and CDR2 SMNVEV (reference sequence). There are 12 residues in the CDR3. CDR3 sequence reads: CASSFRGSPLHF. The CDR3 DNA is TGTGCCAGCAGTTTTAGGGGATCACCCCTCCACTTT.

The chain recombines TRBV19 with TRBJ1-5; TRBD1 matches 7 bases. The V gene's germline CDR1 is LNHDA and CDR2 SQIVND (reference sequence). Trimming took 5 bases from V and 3 from J; bases not matched to a gene: 4. The length of the CDR3 is 14 residues. The CDR3 region is CASSWQGDNQPQHF. The CDR3 nucleotides are TGTGCCAGTAGTTGGCAGGGGGACAATCAGCCCCAGCATTTT.

The chain recombines TRBV19 with TRBJ2-2, with 11 bases identical to TRBD1. The CDR3 contains 17 residues. CDR1 is LNHDA, CDR2 SQIVND, per germline (reference sequence). V trimming: 2 bases; J trimming: 9 bases; junction bases outside the gene matches: 11. CDR3 sequence reads: CASSISAGTGGPRELFF. The CDR3 DNA reads as TGTGCCAGTAGTATATCCGCCGGGACAGGGGGTCCTCGGGAGCTGTTTTTT.

The CDR3 reads CATSDTNRFTYNEQFF. The CDR3 DNA is TGTGCCACCAGTGACACGAACAGATTCACCTACAATGAGCAGTTCTTC. The genes are TRBV24-1 and TRBJ2-1; D not certain. V lost 4 bases and J 2 bases, leaving 14 bases between the germline ends. The CDR3 is 16 residues long. Germline values: CDR1 KGHDR, CDR2 SFDVKD.

The chain joins TRBV18 to TRBJ2-4, with TRBD1 matching 7 bases. Trimming at V came to 3 bases and at J to 6 bases, leaving 14 bases not matched to a gene. This CDR3 contains 17 residues. The germline V gene encodes CDR1 KGHSH and CDR2 LQKENI. The CDR3 coding sequence is TGTGCCAGCTCACCTCCGGTTTTGACAGGGTTGCGAAACATTCAGTACTTC. Protein product: CASSPPVLTGLRNIQYF. The full variable domain, its missing parts supplied by reference TRBV18 and TRBJ2-4, is NAGVMQNPRHLVRRRGQEARLRCSPMKGHSHVYWYRQLPEEGLKFMVYLQKENIIDESGMPKERFSAEFPKEGPSILRIQQVVRGDSAAYFCASSPPVLTGLRNIQYFGAGTRLSVL.